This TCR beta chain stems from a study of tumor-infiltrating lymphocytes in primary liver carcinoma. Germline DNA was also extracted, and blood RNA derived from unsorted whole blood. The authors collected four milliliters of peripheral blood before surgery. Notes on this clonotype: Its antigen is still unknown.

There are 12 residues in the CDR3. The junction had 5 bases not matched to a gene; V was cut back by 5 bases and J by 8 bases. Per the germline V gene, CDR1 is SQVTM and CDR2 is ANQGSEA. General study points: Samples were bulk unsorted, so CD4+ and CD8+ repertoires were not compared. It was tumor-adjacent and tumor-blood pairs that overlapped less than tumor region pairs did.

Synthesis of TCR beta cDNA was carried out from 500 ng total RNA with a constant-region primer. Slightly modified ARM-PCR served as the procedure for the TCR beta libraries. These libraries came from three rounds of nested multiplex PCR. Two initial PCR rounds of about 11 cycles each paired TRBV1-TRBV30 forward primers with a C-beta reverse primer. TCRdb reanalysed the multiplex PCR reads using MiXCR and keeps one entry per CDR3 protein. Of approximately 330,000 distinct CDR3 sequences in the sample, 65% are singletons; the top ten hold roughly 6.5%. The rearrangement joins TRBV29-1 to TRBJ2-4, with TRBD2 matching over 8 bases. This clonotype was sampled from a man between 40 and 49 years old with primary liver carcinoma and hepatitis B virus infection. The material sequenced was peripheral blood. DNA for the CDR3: TGCAGCGTTAGGACTAGCCAGGACATTCAGTACTTC. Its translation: CSVRTSQDIQYF.